The 22 T cell receptor beta chains presented below share a single source sample, sequenced in a study of HIV-infected patients and healthy controls. Using its own MiXCR run on the 5' RACE reads, TCRdb lists one record per CDR3 protein. The sample carries around 18,000 distinct CDR3 sequences, roughly 15% recorded once. The sample consisted of CD8+ T cells from blood. The source of these receptors is a human donor in good health.

This clonotype was seen ten or more times. The gene calls are TRBV6-5 and TRBJ2-1; 8 nucleotides line up with TRBD1. Germline V gene data show CDR1 as MNHEY and CDR2 as SVGAGI. The CDR3 length is 14 residues. V shed 5 bases, J shed 3 bases, and the junction held 3 bases outside the gene matches. The CDR3 nucleotides are TGTGCCAGCAGTACCGACAGGGGCTACAATGAGCAGTTCTTC. Translation: CASSTDRGYNEQFF.

V and J are TRBV19 and TRBJ1-5, with TRBD1 as a possible D gene (6 bases). The V and J ends lost 8 bases and 0 bases respectively, with 14 bases between them. Germline V gives CDR1 LNHDA, CDR2 SQIVND (reference sequence). The CDR3 totals 15 residues. The DNA of the CDR3 is TGTGCCAGTCAGGACAGAGACTATAGCAATCAGCCCCAGCATTTT. As protein: CASQDRDYSNQPQHF.

The rearrangement joins TRBV10-3 to TRBJ1-1; D possibly corresponds to TRBD1 (5 bases). V gave up 3 bases and J gave up 5 bases, with 13 bases separating them. The germline V gene encodes CDR1 ENHRY and CDR2 SYGVKD. The CDR3 has 14 residues. CDR3 nucleotides: TGTGCCATCAGTGAAATGGTCGGGACGACTGAAGCTTTCTTT. It translates to CAISEMVGTTEAFF.

The gene calls are TRBV25-1 and TRBJ1-2; tentative D call: TRBD1 (6 bases). V dropped 6 bases and J dropped 3 bases, with 14 bases sitting between them. Germline V gives CDR1 MGHDK, CDR2 SYGVNS. This CDR3 contains 14 residues. CDR3 protein: CASRGKTGHYGYTF. CDR3 coding DNA: TGTGCCAGCAGGGGGAAGACAGGCCACTATGGCTACACCTTC.

This clonotype was counted between two and nine times. The rearrangement links TRBV12-3 or TRBV12-4 to TRBJ2-7, with unresolved D. V lost 6 bases and J 5 bases, leaving 8 bases between the germline ends. This CDR3 contains 11 residues. The CDR3 sequence is CASSPGHEQYF. CDR3 sequence (DNA): TGTGCCAGCAGCCCGGGCCACGAGCAGTACTTC.

The J gene is TRBJ2-1, the V gene TRBV6-2 or TRBV6-3; no clear D. The CDR3 extends over 14 amino acids. Trimming pared 2 bases from V and 3 bases from J, leaving 8 bases between. The germline gives CDR1 MNHEY, CDR2 SVGEGT. The DNA for the CDR3 is TGTGCCAGCAGTTACAAAGTGGGCTACAATGAGCAGTTCTTC. Amino acid sequence: CASSYKVGYNEQFF.

The V gene is TRBV11-3, the J gene TRBJ2-1, with a weak D call TRBD1 (6 bases). Trimming took 5 bases from V and 1 from J, leaving 12 bases between them. Germline loops: CDR1 SGHNT, CDR2 YENEEA. The CDR3 is made up of 15 amino acids. CDR3 amino acids: CASSPDRFSYNEQFF. The CDR3 DNA reads TGTGCCAGCAGCCCTGACAGGTTTTCCTACAATGAGCAGTTCTTC.

The rearrangement uses TRBV7-9 and TRBJ2-7; the D is unclear. The CDR3 spans 13 residues. Germline V gene data show CDR1 as SEHNR and CDR2 as FQNEAQ (reference sequence). V shed 1 base and J shed 1 base, with 5 bases lying between them. The CDR3: CASSLVSSYEQYF. CDR3 bases: TGTGCCAGCAGCTTAGTAAGTTCCTACGAGCAGTACTTC.

This clonotype appeared a few times. The chain joins TRBV4-2 to TRBJ2-3, with TRBD2 identical over 11 bases. Trimming at V came to 0 bases and at J to 5 bases, leaving 4 bases not matched to a gene. Germline-derived CDR1 and CDR2 are LGHNA and YNFKEQ. This CDR3 region has 16 residues. CDR3 DNA: TGTGCCAGCAGCCAAGATCTGACTAGCGGGAAAGATACGCAGTATTTT. This sequence encodes CASSQDLTSGKDTQYF.

A few counts support this clonotype. This chain links TRBV28 with TRBJ2-3, with D possibly being TRBD2 (5 bases). The CDR3 spans 14 residues. In germline, CDR1 is MDHEN, CDR2 SYDVKM. Trimming removed 2 bases at V and 2 bases at J, with 8 bases between. This CDR3 reads CASSLPGVTDTQYF. The CDR3 nucleotides read TGTGCCAGCAGTTTACCCGGGGTCACAGATACGCAGTATTTT.

DNA of the CDR3: TGTGCCGCCGGGACCGCATGGGAGGGCACTGAAGCTTTCTTT. Encoded protein: CAAGTAWEGTEAFF. The chain carries TRBV19 and TRBJ1-1, with a possible D match to TRBD1 (5 bases). The CDR3 has 14 amino acids. With 11 bases removed from V and 4 bases from J, the gap between germline ends came to 20 bases. Germline CDR1 LNHDA, CDR2 SQIVND (reference sequence).

The chain combines TRBV6-1 with TRBJ1-5; no clear D. From germline, CDR1 is MNHNS and CDR2 SASEGT. This CDR3 is built from 15 residues. The V gene lost 1 base and the J gene lost 2 bases, with 9 bases spanning the gap. The CDR3 sequence: CASSEVVNRNQPQHF. The CDR3 DNA reads TGTGCCAGCAGTGAAGTCGTGAATCGCAATCAGCCCCAGCATTTT.

The rearrangement links TRBV24-1 to TRBJ2-2; D is ambiguous. The germline V and J ends were trimmed by 0 bases and 6 bases, with 10 bases remaining between them. Germline V CDR1 and CDR2: KGHDR, SFDVKD. CDR3 length: 15 amino acids. The CDR3 loop reads CATSDLESVAGELFF. The CDR3 DNA follows: TGTGCCACCAGTGATTTGGAGTCCGTGGCCGGGGAGCTGTTTTTT.

The chain has TRBV10-3 and TRBJ2-1; 13 bases agree with TRBD2. The length of the CDR3 is 16 residues. CDR1 and CDR2 from the germline V gene are ENHRY and SYGVKD. With V trimmed by 2 bases and J by 8 bases, 6 bases remained unmatched. CDR3 protein: CAISERGLAGVDEQFF. The CDR3 nucleotides read TGTGCCATCAGTGAGAGAGGACTAGCGGGAGTGGATGAGCAGTTCTTC.

The CDR3 region is CASSYSGNNEQFF. CDR3 DNA sequence: TGTGCCAGCAGTTACTCCGGGAACAATGAGCAGTTCTTC. The gene calls are TRBV6-2 or TRBV6-3 and TRBJ2-1, with D maybe TRBD2 (5 bases). V was shortened by 0 bases and J by 5 bases, with 5 bases between the two germline ends. The CDR3 covers 13 residues. Germline V gene sequence: CDR1 MNHEY, CDR2 SVGEGT.

This clonotype was recorded only once. This chain joins TRBV2 and TRBJ2-7; either TRBD1 or TRBD2 may fit D (5 bases each). Germline V gene data show CDR1 as SNHLY and CDR2 as FYNNEI. The CDR3 loop spans 15 amino acids. Trimming took off 7 bases at V and 4 bases at J, with 20 bases between the two ends. DNA of the CDR3: TGTGCCAGCATCCCGGGGCCTGGGGTCAAGTACGAGCAGTACTTC. The encoded protein is CASIPGPGVKYEQYF.

This clonotype was observed a handful of times. The chain is built from TRBV12-3 or TRBV12-4 and TRBJ2-1; 7 bases agree with TRBD2. CDR3 length equals 16 residues. The J segment lost 10 bases and the V segment lost 5 bases, leaving 17 bases of the junction unmatched. CDR3 DNA sequence: TGTGCCAGCAGTGGGTCCAGCGGGACCCTTGGGTTGGAGCAGTTCTTC. Translating it yields CASSGSSGTLGLEQFF.

This clonotype was counted between two and nine times. The rearrangement links TRBV27 to TRBJ2-3; D perhaps matches TRBD2 (6 bases). The CDR3 runs to 14 residues. Trimming removed 7 bases at V and 0 bases at J, with 11 bases between. From germline, CDR1 is MNHEY and CDR2 SMNVEV (reference sequence). The CDR3 loop reads CASTAGLSTDTQYF. CDR3 in DNA: TGTGCCAGCACCGCGGGACTTAGCACAGATACGCAGTATTTT.

This clonotype was counted between two and nine times. The chain uses TRBV9 and TRBJ2-1, with D perhaps being TRBD1 or TRBD2 (6 bases each). The V end lost 3 bases, the J end lost 5 bases, and 15 bases lay between the germline ends. The CDR3 spans 15 residues. The germline V gene encodes CDR1 SGDLS and CDR2 YYNGEE. Here the CDR3 reads CASSGRGADNNEQFF. CDR3 in DNA: TGTGCCAGCAGCGGAAGGGGGGCAGATAACAATGAGCAGTTCTTC.

This clonotype showed up many times. V gene TRBV4-1 combines with J gene TRBJ2-3; 7 nucleotides align to TRBD2. V was pared by 4 bases and J by 2 bases, with 9 bases of the junction left unmatched. Per germline, CDR1 MGHRA and CDR2 YSYEKL. CDR3 length: 16 residues. The DNA of the CDR3 is TGCGCCAGCAGCCTCGCCTGGCGGGAGCACACAGATACGCAGTATTTT. Protein product: CASSLAWREHTDTQYF.

This clonotype was counted many times. This chain connects TRBV12-3 or TRBV12-4 to TRBJ2-5; D is uncertain. Trimming cost V 0 bases and J 1 base, with 3 bases left between them. The CDR3 is 13 residues long. The CDR3 sequence: CASSLAAQETQYF. In DNA, the CDR3 is TGTGCCAGCAGTTTAGCGGCCCAAGAGACCCAGTACTTC.

This clonotype counts as medium-sized (0.01 to 0.1%). This chain uses TRBV28 with TRBJ2-5; perhaps D is TRBD1 or TRBD2 (6 bases each). Germline V gene sequence: CDR1 MDHEN, CDR2 SYDVKM. V was pared by 6 bases and J by 3 bases, with 14 bases between. The CDR3 has 14 residues. The chain's CDR3 is CASSGGGLEETQYF. The CDR3 DNA is TGTGCCAGCAGCGGAGGGGGTCTGGAAGAGACCCAGTACTTC.